The rows below give T cell receptor beta chains drawn from one sample of a study of CD8 T cells in Susac syndrome. Using its own MiXCR run on the immunoSEQ multiplex PCR reads, TCRdb lists one record per CDR3 protein. The repertoire holds about 300,000 distinct CDR3 sequences, with 85% as singletons. Sequencing was carried out using CD8+ T cells from PBMCs. The receptors here all came from a human donor with multiple sclerosis. Each CDR3 is given with its conserved first and last residue. Each record gives: J gene, clone size, V gene, CDR3 protein. Clone sizes are given selectively: once, few, many, or a class where the clone is expanded.

TRBJ1-5 - TRBV5-1 CASSLGDRESNQPQHF
TRBJ2-7 - TRBV4-1 CASSQEGSGLTYEQYF
TRBJ2-1 - TRBV9 CASSSEGNEQFF
TRBJ2-6 - TRBV21-1 CASSIQGGSSGANVLTF
TRBJ2-7 once TRBV25-1 CASSPKEQGFRGSSYEQYF
TRBJ2-3 - TRBV28 CASSFRDTSTDTQYF
TRBJ2-7 - TRBV7-9 CASSDAVGQNYEQYF
TRBJ1-5 once TRBV16 CASSQSGWGHDDFSNQPQHF
TRBJ2-2 - TRBV6-2/TRBV6-3 CASSRTPNTGELFF
TRBJ2-1 - TRBV19 CASSYGGTDEQFF
TRBJ2-1 - TRBV20-1 CSARDLAGEYYEQFF
TRBJ2-2 - TRBV25-1 CASRGLAGEAGELFF
TRBJ2-5 - TRBV14 CASSRPGLAGALETQYF
TRBJ2-1 - TRBV20-1 CSARGAGQSRVGEQFF
TRBJ2-7 - TRBV10-3 CAIRTDRPDYYEQYF
TRBJ2-6 - TRBV3-1 CASSQDLGVSGANVLTF
TRBJ2-7 - TRBV6-6 CASSYPVGGVAYEQYF
TRBJ2-1 - TRBV9 CASSGSSGSGYEQFF